Described below is a single T cell receptor (beta chain) sequence and its context. The antigen is not known. It may be a read error: a sequence one base away is much more abundant. Here immunoSEQ multiplex PCR was the method, and the copy in TCRdb shows in-frame clones only, minus some. The sample shows 450,000 to 500,000 clones, approximately 81% of them seen only once. The entry originates in a study of shared clonotypes between healthy human individuals. Broader study findings: The researchers took only blood, and tissue repertoires probably look different. Clonotype sharing levels among donors were expected to vary with sequencing depth. The small donor group covered limited genetic and exposure diversity.

Germline-derived CDR1 and CDR2 are SGHVS and FQNEAQ. J lost 3 bases, V lost 1 base, and 6 bases had no gene match. CDR3 length: 16 amino acids. The TCR comes from a woman between 35 and 50 years old in good health. Some clones in this sample may be carry-over from other donors' samples. V is TRBV7-8 and J is TRBJ2-1; 7 bases align to TRBD2. Sequenced: PBMCs. This CDR3 reads CASSLGGGSGYNEQFF. The DNA of the CDR3 is TGTGCCAGCAGCTTAGGGGGCGGGAGCGGCTACAATGAGCAGTTCTTC.